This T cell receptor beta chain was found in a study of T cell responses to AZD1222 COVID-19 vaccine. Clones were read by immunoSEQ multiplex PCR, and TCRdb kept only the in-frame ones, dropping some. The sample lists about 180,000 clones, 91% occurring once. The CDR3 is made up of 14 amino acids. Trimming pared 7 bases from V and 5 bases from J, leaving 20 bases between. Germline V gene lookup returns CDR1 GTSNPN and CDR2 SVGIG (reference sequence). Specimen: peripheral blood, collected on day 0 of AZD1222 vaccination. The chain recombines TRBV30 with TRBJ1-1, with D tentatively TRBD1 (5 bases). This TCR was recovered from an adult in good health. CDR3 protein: CASLRGMTATEAFF. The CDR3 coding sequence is TGTGCCTCCCTTCGGGGTATGACAGCTACTGAAGCTTTCTTT.